This entry lists 7 T cell receptor beta chains sequenced from one sample in a study of identical twins' blood T cells. TCRdb reprocessed the 5' RACE reads via MiXCR and lists one record per CDR3 protein. The sample lists about 370,000 distinct CDR3 sequences, over 25% occurring once. The sequencing input was PBMCs. These receptors originate from a woman aged 18-50 years in good health.

A note on this clonotype: A much larger clonotype is one base distant, so this may be a read error. The V and J genes are TRBV5-6 and TRBJ1-1; no reliable D call. In germline, CDR1 is SGHDT, CDR2 YYEEEE. The CDR3 length is 15 residues. CDR3 residues: CASSLARGRVTGAFF. CDR3 sequence (DNA): TGTGCCAGCAGCTTGGCGAGAGGGCGTGTGACTGGAGCTTTCTTT.

This clonotype was detected a few times. This chain's CDR3 is CASTWARVDEQFF. The CDR3, as DNA: TGTGCCAGCACTTGGGCTAGAGTCGATGAGCAGTTCTTC. V is TRBV12-3 or TRBV12-4 and J is TRBJ2-1; D remains unclear. CDR3 size: 13 residues. The V and J ends lost 7 bases and 8 bases respectively, with 15 bases between them.

V is TRBV5-5 and J is TRBJ1-2; 7 bases match TRBD1. The CDR3 contains 15 residues. V dropped 4 bases and J dropped 8; count of bases not matched to a gene: 14. Germline-derived CDR1 and CDR2 are SGHKS and YYEKEE (reference sequence). CDR3 nucleotide sequence: TGTGCCAGCAGCCCGCCATCGAACAGGGGAGGCGGCTACACCTTC. This codes for CASSPPSNRGGGYTF.

V usage is TRBV29-1 and J usage is TRBJ1-2; the D gene is possibly TRBD1 (5 bases). V shed 5 bases and J shed 0 bases, with 16 bases lying between them. The CDR3 covers 15 residues. The germline V gene encodes CDR1 SQVTM and CDR2 ANQGSEA. CDR3 nucleotides: TGCAGCGTTCCCAAAGGTCAGGGAGCTAACTATGGCTACACCTTC. It codes for CSVPKGQGANYGYTF.

V and J are TRBV9 and TRBJ2-1, with no clear D. This CDR3 is 13 amino acids long. With 4 bases removed from V and 5 bases from J, the gap between germline ends came to 10 bases. Germline-derived CDR1 and CDR2 are SGDLS and YYNGEE. This chain's CDR3 is CASSPSPNNEQFF. The CDR3 DNA sequence: TGTGCCAGCAGCCCCAGTCCGAACAATGAGCAGTTCTTC.

J is TRBJ1-2 and V is TRBV11-2; 7 nucleotides match TRBD1. The germline V gene has CDR1 SGHAT and CDR2 FQNNGV. V lost 4 bases, J lost 3 bases, and 5 bases stayed unmatched. This CDR3 region has 14 residues. CDR3 region: CASSSTTGYYGYTF. Written as DNA, the CDR3 is TGTGCCAGCAGCTCGACGACAGGGTACTATGGCTACACCTTC.

This clonotype has a count of ten or more. At one end the junction does not follow the germline gene, possibly because of a read error. The chain couples TRBV19 to TRBJ1-1; tentative D call: TRBD1 (5 bases). This CDR3 comprises 15 residues. Per the germline V gene, CDR1 is LNHDA and CDR2 is SQIVND (reference sequence). The CDR3 is CAIKRDVRGITVAFF. CDR3 DNA: TGTGCCATTAAACGGGACGTTCGGGGGATCACTGTAGCTTTCTTT.